This is a list of T cell receptor beta chains from one sample in a study of T cell repertoires in cytomegalovirus infection. These receptors' antigens are unknown. Each CDR3 protein is one row after TCRdb ran MiXCR on the reads. Among about 270,000 distinct CDR3 sequences listed, 22% were seen once. The sample here was cultured PBMCs, taken from culture after CMV antigen stimulation. Receptors were obtained from a human donor in good health (CMV status not recorded). Some clones in this sample may be carry-over from other donors' samples. CDR3s include the opening cysteine and the closing phenylalanine or tryptophan. D genes are given only for firm matches. Clone size, where shown, is once, few, many, or a class for clones that have expanded.

size: many
V: TRBV7-2
J: TRBJ2-5
D: .
DNA: TGTGCCAGCACCCCAAGTCGGGTTACTAAAGAGACCCAGTACTTC
CDR3: CASTPSRVTKETQYF

size: few
V: TRBV28
J: TRBJ2-5
D: TRBD2
DNA: TGTGCCAGCAGTACCACCTGGGGGGGGACCCAAGAGACCCAGTACTTC
CDR3: CASSTTWGGTQETQYF

size: many
V: TRBV6-2/TRBV6-3
J: TRBJ1-5
D: .
DNA: TGTGCCAGCAGTTCTCTATGGATTAGCAATCAGCCCCAGCATTTT
CDR3: CASSSLWISNQPQHF

size: .
V: TRBV6-2/TRBV6-3
J: TRBJ2-1
D: TRBD2
DNA: TGTGCCAGCAGTTCGATCCGGACTAGCGGGAGGGGAGGCACCTACAATGAGCAGTTCTTC
CDR3: CASSSIRTSGRGGTYNEQFF

size: .
V: TRBV6-2/TRBV6-3
J: TRBJ2-3
D: TRBD1
DNA: TGTGCCAGCAGTCCGGGACAGGTCTTCACAGATACGCAGTATTTT
CDR3: CASSPGQVFTDTQYF

size: many
V: TRBV27
J: TRBJ1-6
D: TRBD1
DNA: TGTGCCAGCAGTCCCGGACAGGACTATTCACCCCTCCACTTT
CDR3: CASSPGQDYSPLHF

size: few
V: TRBV19
J: TRBJ2-1
D: .
DNA: TGTGCCAGTAGTAATCGGTGGACAGTCAATGAGCAGTTCTTC
CDR3: CASSNRWTVNEQFF

size: few
V: TRBV5-6
J: TRBJ1-5
D: .
DNA: TGTGCCAGCAGCTTGGCCGCAGTAAATAGCAATCAGCCCCAGCATTTT
CDR3: CASSLAAVNSNQPQHF

size: .
V: TRBV10-3
J: TRBJ2-3
D: TRBD1
DNA: TGTGCCGTCACACCGAATCCGGGACAGAGCACAGATACGCAGTATTTT
CDR3: CAVTPNPGQSTDTQYF

size: .
V: TRBV20-1
J: TRBJ2-3
D: .
DNA: TGCAGTGCCACGGGTTTTGCAGATACGCAGTATTTT
CDR3: CSATGFADTQYF

size: .
V: TRBV2
J: TRBJ1-2
D: .
DNA: TGTGCCAGCAGTGAAGGGGGAGATTACGGCTACACCTTC
CDR3: CASSEGGDYGYTF

size: many
V: TRBV7-2
J: TRBJ2-7
D: .
DNA: TGTGCCAGCAGCTTAGGCGGGCCCCTATACGAGCAGTACTTC
CDR3: CASSLGGPLYEQYF

size: few
V: TRBV7-2
J: TRBJ2-3
D: .
DNA: TGTGCCAGCAACACACCCTCAGTGGATACGCAGTATTTT
CDR3: CASNTPSVDTQYF

size: few
V: TRBV11-2
J: TRBJ2-5
D: TRBD2
DNA: TGTGCCAGCAGCTTAGGGTTAGCGGGAGGGCGAGAAGAGACCCAGTACTTC
CDR3: CASSLGLAGGREETQYF

size: .
V: TRBV5-5
J: TRBJ1-1
D: .
DNA: TGTGCCAGCAGCTGGGAGGACCGGGGCGCCGAAGCTTTCTTT
CDR3: CASSWEDRGAEAFF

size: .
V: TRBV4-1
J: TRBJ2-1
D: TRBD2
DNA: TGCGCCAGCAGCCAGGGACTAGCGGCTGAGCAGTTCTTC
CDR3: CASSQGLAAEQFF

size: many
V: TRBV6-6
J: TRBJ2-1
D: TRBD2
DNA: TGTGCCAGCAGTTACTCGGTGACTAGCTCTTCCTACAATGAGCAGTTCTTC
CDR3: CASSYSVTSSSYNEQFF

size: few
V: TRBV7-9
J: TRBJ2-7
D: TRBD1
DNA: TGTGCCAGCAGAGGTTCCGGGGACAGAGGCTACGAGCAGTACTTC
CDR3: CASRGSGDRGYEQYF

size: many
V: TRBV7-2
J: TRBJ1-5
D: .
DNA: TGTGCCAGCAGCTTAGGATCGGGGGGCCCCCAGCATTTT
CDR3: CASSLGSGGPQHF

size: .
V: TRBV20-1
J: TRBJ1-2
D: TRBD1
DNA: TGCAGTGCCCCAGGGACAGGGGGCTATGGCTACACCTTC
CDR3: CSAPGTGGYGYTF

size: few
V: TRBV7-8
J: TRBJ2-5
D: .
DNA: TGTGCCAGCAGCCGCGCAAGGGTGGGAGAGACCCAGTACTTC
CDR3: CASSRARVGETQYF

size: few
V: TRBV19
J: TRBJ1-1
D: TRBD1
DNA: TGTGCCAGTATGGACAGGAACATGAACACTGAAGCTTTCTTT
CDR3: CASMDRNMNTEAFF

size: .
V: TRBV19
J: TRBJ2-7
D: TRBD2
DNA: TGTGCCAGTAGTACGACTAGCGATTACGAGCAGTACTTC
CDR3: CASSTTSDYEQYF

size: .
V: TRBV5-4
J: TRBJ2-5
D: .
DNA: TGTGCCAGCAGCCCCGGTGGGGCGGGACGCGTTCCGGGGACCCAGTACTTC
CDR3: CASSPGGAGRVPGTQYF

size: .
V: TRBV29-1
J: TRBJ2-3
D: TRBD1
DNA: TGCAGCGTGGGGGGACAGGTCACAGATACGCAGTATTTT
CDR3: CSVGGQVTDTQYF

size: .
V: TRBV5-4
J: TRBJ1-1
D: TRBD1
DNA: TGTGCCAGCAGCGGAAGAACCGGGACAGGGAACACTGAAGCTTTCTTT
CDR3: CASSGRTGTGNTEAFF

size: .
V: TRBV7-9
J: TRBJ2-5
D: .
DNA: TGTGCCAGCAGCCCGGGGGGGGGACAGCAAGAGACCCAGTACTTC
CDR3: CASSPGGGQQETQYF

size: .
V: TRBV7-2
J: TRBJ1-2
D: TRBD1
DNA: TGTGCCAGCAGCTGGTCCCGGGACAGGGATGGCTACACCTTC
CDR3: CASSWSRDRDGYTF

size: .
V: TRBV19
J: TRBJ1-2
D: .
DNA: TGTGCCAGTAGATCCCTCGGGACCTACTATGGCTACACCTTC
CDR3: CASRSLGTYYGYTF

size: .
V: TRBV7-9
J: TRBJ1-6
D: .
DNA: TGTGCCAGCAGCTTAGGTCGGGGGGAGAATTCACCCCTCCACTTT
CDR3: CASSLGRGENSPLHF

size: .
V: TRBV6-6
J: TRBJ2-2
D: TRBD2
DNA: TGTGCCAGCAGCAAAGGACTAGCGGGATTGAACACCGGGGAGCTGTTTTTT
CDR3: CASSKGLAGLNTGELFF

size: .
V: TRBV6-2/TRBV6-3
J: TRBJ2-5
D: TRBD2
DNA: TGTGCCAGCAGTCGGGCTGATAGCGGGTATGGGGAGACCCAGTACTTC
CDR3: CASSRADSGYGETQYF

size: many
V: TRBV7-6
J: TRBJ2-1
D: TRBD1
DNA: TGTGCCAGCAGCTTATACAGGGGGCATAATGAGCAGTTCTTC
CDR3: CASSLYRGHNEQFF

size: medium-sized
V: TRBV7-8
J: TRBJ1-4
D: TRBD1
DNA: TGTGCCAGCAGCTTAGGACAGGGCGGCGAAAAACTGTTTTTT
CDR3: CASSLGQGGEKLFF

size: .
V: TRBV11-2
J: TRBJ2-2
D: TRBD2
DNA: TGTGCCAGCAGCCCCCGGACTAGCGGGGAACTTGCCACCGGGGAGCTGTTTTTT
CDR3: CASSPRTSGELATGELFF

size: .
V: TRBV2
J: TRBJ1-5
D: .
DNA: TGTGCCAGCAGTGACGGACAGACTAGCAATCAGCCCCAGCATTTT
CDR3: CASSDGQTSNQPQHF

size: .
V: TRBV7-8
J: TRBJ2-1
D: TRBD1
DNA: TGTGCCAGCAGCAAGCAGACAGGGGGCGCGGGAGGTGAGCAGTTCTTC
CDR3: CASSKQTGGAGGEQFF

size: few
V: TRBV7-2
J: TRBJ2-3
D: .
DNA: TGTGCCAGCAGCCGTGGGAGAGCCACAGATACGCAGTATTTT
CDR3: CASSRGRATDTQYF

size: .
V: TRBV6-2/TRBV6-3
J: TRBJ2-1
D: .
DNA: TGTGCCAGCAGTTACTCGGGTTTAGCACCGACCTCCTACAATGAGCAGTTCTTC
CDR3: CASSYSGLAPTSYNEQFF

size: few
V: TRBV5-6
J: TRBJ2-5
D: TRBD2
DNA: TGTGCCAGCAGCCGCGGATTAGCGGGGAACCAAGAGACCCAGTACTTC
CDR3: CASSRGLAGNQETQYF

size: few
V: TRBV7-9
J: TRBJ2-3
D: .
DNA: TGTGCCAGCAGCTTAGCGCTCGATAGGCCTTACGATACGCAGTATTTT
CDR3: CASSLALDRPYDTQYF

size: .
V: TRBV7-3
J: TRBJ2-3
D: TRBD2
DNA: TGTGCCAGCAGCCCCGCTAGCGGGAAGGCAGATACGCAGTATTTT
CDR3: CASSPASGKADTQYF

size: .
V: TRBV20-1
J: TRBJ2-7
D: .
DNA: TGCAGTGCTCAACCCGGGACGTACGAGCAGTACTTC
CDR3: CSAQPGTYEQYF

size: many
V: TRBV12-3/TRBV12-4
J: TRBJ2-1
D: TRBD1
DNA: TGTGCCAGCAGTAAGGCACAGGGGAGCTCCTACAATGAGCAGTTCTTC
CDR3: CASSKAQGSSYNEQFF

size: .
V: TRBV7-8
J: TRBJ2-7
D: .
DNA: TGTGCCAGCAGCTTAGCGCGCAGGGGCGAGCAGTACTTC
CDR3: CASSLARRGEQYF

size: few
V: TRBV7-2
J: TRBJ2-5
D: .
DNA: TGTGCCAGCAGCTCCCGCTCGGGAGAGACCCAGTACTTC
CDR3: CASSSRSGETQYF

size: .
V: TRBV27
J: TRBJ1-1
D: .
DNA: TGTGCCAGCAGTTTGCTACACGGAAAATCTGAAGCTTTCTTT
CDR3: CASSLLHGKSEAFF

size: .
V: TRBV4-1
J: TRBJ2-7
D: .
DNA: TGTGCCAGCAGCCCCAGTTCCGGGGTTGACTCCTACGAGCAGTACTTC
CDR3: CASSPSSGVDSYEQYF

size: .
V: TRBV12-3/TRBV12-4
J: TRBJ1-5
D: .
DNA: TGTGCCAGCAGTTTACGGTTCAGTAATCAGCCCCAGCATTTT
CDR3: CASSLRFSNQPQHF

size: many
V: TRBV12-3/TRBV12-4
J: TRBJ2-1
D: .
DNA: TGTGCCAGCAGTTTAATTAATGAGCAGTTCTTC
CDR3: CASSLINEQFF

size: .
V: TRBV7-8
J: TRBJ2-1
D: .
DNA: TGTGCCAGCAGCGACGGGCCGGCGGGTGAGCAGTTCTTC
CDR3: CASSDGPAGEQFF

size: many
V: TRBV12-3/TRBV12-4
J: TRBJ2-5
D: TRBD2
DNA: TGTGCCAGCAGTTTCGGGGGGGGTGAGACCCAGTACTTC
CDR3: CASSFGGGETQYF

size: .
V: TRBV6-2/TRBV6-3
J: TRBJ2-3
D: TRBD2
DNA: TGTGCCAGCAGAGATGGACTAGCAGCGTCTGATACGCAGTATTTT
CDR3: CASRDGLAASDTQYF

size: .
V: TRBV6-6
J: TRBJ2-2
D: TRBD1
DNA: TGTGCCAGCAGTCTCAAGAGGGGGCCGAACACCGGGGAGCTGTTTTTT
CDR3: CASSLKRGPNTGELFF